The sequence of this T cell receptor beta chain was determined in a study of blood T cell repertoires in COVID-19. Here immunoSEQ multiplex PCR was the method, and the copy in TCRdb shows in-frame clones only, minus some. The sample includes about 81,000 clones, nearly 95% seen only once; the top ten take around 4%. Germline values: CDR1 SGHNT, CDR2 YYREEE (reference sequence). The CDR3 is 15 residues long. V dropped 2 bases and J dropped 4 bases, with 16 bases sitting between them. This clone was seen only once. The rearrangement uses TRBV5-4 and TRBJ2-7; maybe TRBD1 (5 bases). The sequenced material came from peripheral blood. The receptor comes from a human donor with active COVID-19. The donor label of this sample is uncertain. Here the CDR3 reads CASSFPGREVYEQYF. The CDR3 DNA is TGTGCCAGCAGCTTCCCGGGCAGGGAAGTTTACGAGCAGTACTTC.